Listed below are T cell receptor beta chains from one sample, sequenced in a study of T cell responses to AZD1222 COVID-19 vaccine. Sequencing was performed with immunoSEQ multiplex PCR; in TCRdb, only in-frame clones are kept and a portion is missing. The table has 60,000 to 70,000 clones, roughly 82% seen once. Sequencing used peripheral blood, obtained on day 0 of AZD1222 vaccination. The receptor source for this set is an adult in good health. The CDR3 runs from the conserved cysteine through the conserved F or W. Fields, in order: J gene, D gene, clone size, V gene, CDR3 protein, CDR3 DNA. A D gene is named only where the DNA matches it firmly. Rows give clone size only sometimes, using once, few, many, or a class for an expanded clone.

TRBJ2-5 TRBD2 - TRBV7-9 CASSLHSGEETQYF TGTGCCAGCAGCTTGCATAGCGGGGAAGAGACCCAGTACTTC
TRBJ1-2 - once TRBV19 CASTIGNGRLTNYGYTF TGTGCCAGTACCATAGGGAACGGACGACTTACTAACTATGGCTACACCTTC
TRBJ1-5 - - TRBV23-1 CASTPGHPTHSNQPQHF TGCGCCAGCACACCGGGACACCCTACTCATAGCAATCAGCCCCAGCATTTT
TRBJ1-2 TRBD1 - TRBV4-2 CASSQGGQGPYGYTF TGTGCCAGCAGCCAAGGGGGACAGGGCCCTTATGGCTACACCTTC
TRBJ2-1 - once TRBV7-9 CASSLYTSGVEQFF TGTGCCAGCAGCTTATACACCTCAGGGGTGGAGCAGTTCTTC
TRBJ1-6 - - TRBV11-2 CASSSRDGGYSPLHF TGTGCCAGCAGCAGCCGGGATGGGGGATACTCACCCCTCCACTTT
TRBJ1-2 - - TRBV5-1 CASSPQRGGDYGYTF TGCGCCAGCAGCCCCCAAAGGGGGGGCGACTATGGCTACACCTTC
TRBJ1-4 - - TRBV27 CASSFSRGEKLFF TGTGCCAGCAGTTTCAGTAGAGGTGAAAAACTGTTTTTT
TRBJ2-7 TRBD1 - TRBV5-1 CASSLGQGAYEQYF TGCGCCAGCAGCTTGGGACAGGGGGCCTACGAGCAGTACTTC
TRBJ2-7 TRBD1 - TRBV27 CASSSNYPGQILYEQYF TGTGCCAGCAGTTCGAACTACCCGGGACAGATACTCTACGAGCAGTACTTC
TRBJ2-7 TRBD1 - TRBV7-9 CASSGTGTGSTSYEQYF TGTGCCAGCAGCGGTACCGGGACAGGGAGTACCTCCTACGAGCAGTACTTC